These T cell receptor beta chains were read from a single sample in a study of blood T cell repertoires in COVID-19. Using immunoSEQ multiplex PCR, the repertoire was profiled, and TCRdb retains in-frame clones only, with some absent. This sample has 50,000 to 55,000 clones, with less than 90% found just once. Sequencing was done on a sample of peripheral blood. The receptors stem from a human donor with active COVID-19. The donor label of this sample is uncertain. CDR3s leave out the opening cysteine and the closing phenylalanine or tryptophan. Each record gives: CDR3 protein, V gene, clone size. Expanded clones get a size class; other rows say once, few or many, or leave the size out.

ASRKENSLFGELF,TRBV2,.
ASSSLTGTYGYGYT,TRBV3-1/TRBV3-2,.
ASSIQQGVSGNTIY,TRBV11-1,.
ASRLVAGTYNEQF,TRBV4-1,.
ASSLAPYGYT,TRBV7-9,once
ASSLQAVGSTEAF,TRBV7-3,.
AISDPGRVRDTQY,TRBV10-3,.
ASSSPGGGDSYEQY,TRBV5-6,once
ASSRITGDRPDTQY,TRBV11-2,.
ASSLERTGVETQY,TRBV11-2,.
ASSQLEGNTEAF,TRBV4-2,once
ASSLAGEYNEQF,TRBV7-3,.
ASTRRGTNTEAF,TRBV11-2,.
ASSPGTGGGLEQY,TRBV5-6,.
AIRNREAYEQY,TRBV10-3,.
SASLRVSYGYT,TRBV20-1,many
ASSIQGVGTEAF,TRBV6-5,.
SARDRAYEQY,TRBV29-1,.
ASSEAELMLGEDGYT,TRBV2,.
ASSLGQVVGETQY,TRBV7-2,few
ASSQGLAGGVGTDTQY,TRBV11-2,.
ASSQTGNSYNEQF,TRBV4-3,.
ASSQTRPTEGQGNTEAF,TRBV4-3,.
ASSPYGAGGYYEQY,TRBV6-2/TRBV6-3,.
ASSPLNRATNEKLF,TRBV18,.
ASGPTGVAGANVLT,TRBV2,.
ASSLGLAGGLKF,TRBV7-8,.
ASSLPRMVGGSSNQPQH,TRBV6-2/TRBV6-3,once
ASNYGTGFQPQH,TRBV6-5,.
ASSFVGQLNSPLH,TRBV5-6,.
ASSPTVGSGGAESSGELF,TRBV4-3,.
ASSPTEGGASYGYT,TRBV9,.
ASSPKDKNYGYT,TRBV6-5,once
ASSLSAWGVEAF,TRBV7-2,.
ASSLGQGTFHGYT,TRBV13,.